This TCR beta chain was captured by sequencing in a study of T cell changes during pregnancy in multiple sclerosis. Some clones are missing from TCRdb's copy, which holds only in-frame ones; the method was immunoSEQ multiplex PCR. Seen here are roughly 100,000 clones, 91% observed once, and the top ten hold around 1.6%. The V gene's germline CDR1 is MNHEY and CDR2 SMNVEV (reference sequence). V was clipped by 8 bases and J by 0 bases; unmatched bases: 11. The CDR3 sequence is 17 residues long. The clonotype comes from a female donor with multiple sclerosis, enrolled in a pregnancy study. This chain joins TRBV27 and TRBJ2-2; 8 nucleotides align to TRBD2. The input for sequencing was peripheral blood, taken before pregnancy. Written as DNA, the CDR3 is TGTGCCAGCGGGATCCGTAGCGGGGCCTCGAACACCGGGGAGCTGTTTTTT. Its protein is CASGIRSGASNTGELFF.